Sequencing of this T cell receptor beta chain was carried out in a study of T cell clonality in common variable immunodeficiency (dated by TCRdb to about 2015). On the study overall, not on this receptor specifically: Differences among patients in the CVID cohort limited the correlations between repertoire features and clinical complications. Even though DNA input was equal, the average per sample came to roughly 80,000 unique sequences for controls compared with about 31,547 for CVID samples. Compared with healthy controls, CVID subjects showed increased TCRbeta clonality (t-test p = 0.018), a feature most characteristic of about a third of subjects. CVID subjects shared fewer TCRbeta clones with each other than healthy controls did (p < 0.0001). It was noted by the authors that sequencing of the repertoires of T cell subpopulations would be needed to clarify the cause of the increased clonality in CVID. Reportedly, TCRbeta sequences from CVID had fewer deletions and N-nucleotide insertions, and highly modified clones with 13 or more V deletions were absent from CVID.

Standard criteria, namely reduction of serum IgG, IgA and/or IgM below the normal range together with specific antibody deficiency, were applied for the diagnosis of CVID. There were some 42 subjects in the CVID group (approximately 30 male and 15 or so female), ranging in age from roughly 9 to 64 years, with a mean age of roughly 39. Predominantly Caucasian heritage was noted among both the CVID patients and the healthy controls. Replacement immunoglobulin therapy had been administered to all CVID subjects for at least one year at the time of study participation. When blood was collected, none of the CVID subjects were ill or on immunomodulatory or immunosuppressive medication. Heparinized peripheral whole blood samples of roughly 5 to 8.5 ml were obtained from each donor. Genomic DNA from adults with common variable immune deficiency (CVID) and from healthy adult controls was used to sequence TCRbeta CDR3 repertoires. Diluted blood was subjected to density centrifugation over Hypaque 1077 or Ficoll-Paque for isolation of peripheral blood mononuclear cells. Genomic DNA was extracted from unsorted mononuclear cells by Qiagen column purification or by a centrifugation-based method.

With respect to this clone: The clone's antigen remains unknown. From the germline J gene comes the end of the CDR3, since the read stops 3 residues before it.

CVID samples and control samples contributed equivalent amounts of genomic DNA as sequencing input. For every sample, a 60 bp segment covering the rearranged TCRbeta CDR3 region was amplified and then sequenced. TCRbeta amplification used the immunoSEQ assay, a bias-corrected multiplex PCR with high-throughput sequencing. The authors' pipeline ran thus. Every unique nucleotide sequence counted as a clone and was annotated with V, D and J genes, copy number and frequency. Sequences were labeled productive if in frame, and non-productive if out of frame or containing stop codons. Clonality was calculated from Shannon's entropy as previously described. The predicted amino acid sequences of productive clones were used to derive mean CDR3 Kyte-Doolittle hydropathy. The R hclust function was used to hierarchically cluster scaled V gene usage with Manhattan distance and complete linkage. Clone sharing by CDR3 amino acid sequence was assessed by resampling 12 repertoires per group over 100 rounds. The repertoires were searched for more than 65 published EBV-specific and 245 published CMV-specific TCRbeta sequences. Two CVID samples yielding fewer than 10,000 sequences were excluded from analysis, leaving approximately 46 CVID repertoires. In TCRdb, the immuneACCESS table is reduced to in-frame sequences with V and J assigned. These tables do not hold every clone; where another copy was compared, an unresolved V gene accounts for under half, and the others remain unexplained. That table furnishes V, J and clone size, whereas the DNA furnished D and trimming. For this sample, 25,000 or so clones are listed, none of them singletons. The leading ten clones occupy approximately 22% of the sample.

V loses 5 bases of germline sequence and J loses 6 bases, and the interval between the two ends is 12 bases. CDR3 length: 13 amino acids, cysteine to phenylalanine. The CDR3 was read in part: 30 bases, with the frame set at base 1. Taken from the germline V gene (reference sequence), the CDR1 and CDR2 loops are SGHKS and YYEKEE. The sequence was obtained from a human donor with common variable immunodeficiency. The sample was peripheral blood mononuclear cells. In this chain, TRBV5-5 is recombined with TRBJ1-5, with TRBD1 tentatively as D gene (6 bases match). CDR3 DNA (partial): TGTGCCAGCAGGGTGGGGGGGGCTCAGCCC. Its protein is CASRVGGAQP. From start to end, the CDR3 is CASRVGGAQPQHF.